Listed below are T cell receptor beta chains from one sample, sequenced in a study of T cells in localized non-small cell lung cancer. The protocol was immunoSEQ multiplex PCR, while the TCRdb copy is restricted to in-frame clones and leaves out a portion. This sample carries several thousand clones, under 90% of them seen once, and the ten largest clones take 2.4%. The source material was peripheral blood, sampled before any cancer treatment. The origin of the receptors is a female donor over 55 with stage II squamous cell lung carcinoma. Both conserved end residues are part of each CDR3. Fields, in order: V gene, J gene, clone size, D gene, CDR3 protein, CDR3 DNA. D genes are given only for firm matches. A row's size may be missing; if present it is once, few, many or a size class.

V: TRBV5-4
J: TRBJ1-2
size: -
D: -
CDR3: CASSFGQNPNYGYTF
DNA: TGTGCCAGCAGCTTTGGGCAGAACCCTAACTATGGCTACACCTTC

V: TRBV2
J: TRBJ2-1
size: -
D: TRBD2
CDR3: CAVPLAGINEQFF
DNA: TGTGCCGTCCCACTAGCGGGGATCAATGAGCAGTTCTTC

V: TRBV28
J: TRBJ2-2
size: -
D: -
CDR3: CAIHHRGGTGELFF
DNA: TGTGCCATACACCACAGGGGAGGCACCGGGGAGCTGTTTTTT

V: TRBV15
J: TRBJ1-1
size: -
D: -
CDR3: CATQLNTEAFF
DNA: TGTGCCACACAACTAAACACTGAAGCTTTCTTT

V: TRBV18
J: TRBJ2-1
size: -
D: TRBD2
CDR3: CASSPAGTSGRNEQFF
DNA: TGTGCCAGCTCACCGGCCGGGACTAGCGGGAGGAATGAGCAGTTCTTC

V: TRBV23-1
J: TRBJ2-2
size: -
D: -
CDR3: CASSRRRDTGELFF
DNA: TGCGCCAGCAGCCGTCGGAGGGACACCGGGGAGCTGTTTTTT

V: TRBV5-4
J: TRBJ2-2
size: -
D: -
CDR3: CASRGNWGTGELFF
DNA: TGTGCCAGCAGGGGTAATTGGGGCACCGGGGAGCTGTTTTTT

V: TRBV5-6
J: TRBJ2-3
size: -
D: -
CDR3: CASSLAGFTDTQYF
DNA: TGTGCCAGCAGCTTGGCAGGGTTCACAGATACGCAGTATTTT

V: TRBV19
J: TRBJ2-2
size: -
D: TRBD2
CDR3: CASRTLRTSGTAGELFF
DNA: TGTGCCAGTAGAACACTCCGGACTAGCGGGACGGCCGGGGAGCTGTTTTTT

V: TRBV28
J: TRBJ1-3
size: -
D: -
CDR3: CDSSLVRNTGNTIYF
DNA: TGTGACAGCAGTTTAGTTCGAAATACTGGAAACACCATATATTTT

V: TRBV7-9
J: TRBJ2-1
size: -
D: -
CDR3: CASRAEGSYNEQFF
DNA: TGTGCCAGCAGGGCGGAGGGTAGTTACAATGAGCAGTTCTTC

V: TRBV4-2
J: TRBJ1-2
size: few
D: TRBD1
CDR3: CASSQDPTGMGYGYTF
DNA: TGTGCCAGCAGCCAAGATCCGACAGGGATGGGCTATGGCTACACCTTC

V: TRBV28
J: TRBJ2-5
size: -
D: TRBD2
CDR3: CASSLSLAGARETQYF
DNA: TGTGCCAGCAGTTTATCGCTAGCGGGGGCCAGGGAGACCCAGTACTTC

V: TRBV6-5
J: TRBJ1-1
size: -
D: -
CDR3: CASRPIPNTEAFF
DNA: TGTGCCAGCAGACCCATACCGAACACTGAAGCTTTCTTT

V: TRBV4-1
J: TRBJ1-5
size: -
D: TRBD1
CDR3: CASSHRPGRGVDQPQHF
DNA: TGCGCCAGCAGCCATCGTCCGGGCAGGGGGGTGGATCAGCCCCAGCATTTT

V: TRBV19
J: TRBJ1-5
size: -
D: -
CDR3: CASSIISGDQPQHF
DNA: TGTGCCAGTAGTATCATATCGGGCGATCAGCCCCAGCATTTT

V: TRBV19
J: TRBJ2-7
size: -
D: -
CDR3: CASSIDWQEPQYF
DNA: TGTGCCAGTAGTATCGACTGGCAGGAACCACAGTACTTC

V: TRBV7-2
J: TRBJ1-1
size: -
D: TRBD1
CDR3: CASSLSTGATEAFF
DNA: TGTGCCAGCAGCTTATCGACAGGGGCCACTGAAGCTTTCTTT

V: TRBV5-6
J: TRBJ1-2
size: -
D: -
CDR3: CASSPPEREIYGYTF
DNA: TGTGCCAGCAGCCCTCCGGAGAGGGAAATCTATGGCTACACCTTC

V: TRBV28
J: TRBJ2-2
size: -
D: -
CDR3: CASSAPGSLQELFF
DNA: TGTGCCAGCAGTGCCCCGGGATCCCTCCAAGAGCTGTTTTTT

V: TRBV4-2
J: TRBJ2-7
size: -
D: TRBD1
CDR3: CASSQASGQGYEQYF
DNA: TGTGCCAGCAGCCAAGCTTCCGGACAGGGCTACGAGCAGTACTTC

V: TRBV13
J: TRBJ1-4
size: -
D: -
CDR3: CASSYRHVGVSEKLFF
DNA: TGTGCCAGCAGCTACCGACACGTCGGGGTATCGGAAAAACTGTTTTTT

V: TRBV5-6
J: TRBJ1-1
size: -
D: TRBD1
CDR3: CASRAQGAGNTEAFF
DNA: TGTGCCAGCAGGGCACAGGGGGCAGGGAACACTGAAGCTTTCTTT

V: TRBV25-1
J: TRBJ1-2
size: -
D: -
CDR3: CASSRREGYTF
DNA: TGTGCCAGCAGTCGACGAGAGGGCTACACCTTC

V: TRBV2
J: TRBJ2-7
size: -
D: -
CDR3: CASSGATYEQYF
DNA: TGTGCCAGCAGTGGGGCGACCTACGAGCAGTACTTC

V: TRBV6-5
J: TRBJ2-2
size: -
D: TRBD1
CDR3: CASSLQGATGELFF
DNA: TGTGCCAGCAGTTTACAGGGGGCAACCGGGGAGCTGTTTTTT

V: TRBV6-1
J: TRBJ1-5
size: -
D: -
CDR3: CASSERGNQPQHF
DNA: TGTGCCAGCAGTGAAAGGGGCAATCAGCCCCAGCATTTT

V: TRBV29-1
J: TRBJ1-1
size: -
D: -
CDR3: CSAGLSTAEAFF
DNA: TGCAGCGCCGGTTTGTCGACGGCTGAAGCTTTCTTT

V: TRBV7-8
J: TRBJ1-2
size: once
D: -
CDR3: CASRLGSNYGYTF
DNA: TGTGCCAGCAGATTGGGATCGAACTATGGCTACACCTTC

V: TRBV2
J: TRBJ2-1
size: -
D: TRBD2
CDR3: CASSPQTSGATSEQFF
DNA: TGTGCCAGCAGTCCCCAGACTAGCGGGGCGACTAGTGAGCAGTTCTTC

V: TRBV6-6
J: TRBJ2-3
size: -
D: -
CDR3: CASSYAKGWADTQYF
DNA: TGTGCCAGCAGTTACGCAAAGGGCTGGGCAGATACGCAGTATTTT

V: TRBV28
J: TRBJ1-2
size: -
D: -
CDR3: CASSLGRAEYGYTF
DNA: TGTGCCAGCAGTTTAGGCAGGGCGGAATATGGCTACACCTTC

V: TRBV12-5
J: TRBJ2-1
size: -
D: -
CDR3: CASRDSSYNEQFF
DNA: TGTGCTAGTCGGGACTCATCCTACAATGAGCAGTTCTTC

V: TRBV20-1
J: TRBJ2-5
size: -
D: -
CDR3: CSANREETQYF
DNA: TGCAGTGCTAACAGGGAAGAGACCCAGTACTTC

V: TRBV7-2
J: TRBJ1-2
size: -
D: -
CDR3: CASSLTVEGGYTF
DNA: TGTGCCAGCAGCTTAACGGTGGAGGGTGGCTACACCTTC

V: TRBV5-6
J: TRBJ2-2
size: -
D: TRBD1
CDR3: CASSSGQTYTGELFF
DNA: TGTGCCAGCAGCTCGGGACAGACATACACCGGGGAGCTGTTTTTT

V: TRBV5-7
J: TRBJ2-2
size: -
D: TRBD1
CDR3: CATQGEFGELFF
DNA: TGTGCCACCCAGGGGGAGTTCGGGGAGCTGTTTTTT

V: TRBV5-1
J: TRBJ1-1
size: -
D: -
CDR3: CASSPGHPNTEAFF
DNA: TGCGCCAGCAGCCCGGGACACCCGAACACTGAAGCTTTCTTT

V: TRBV5-4
J: TRBJ2-3
size: -
D: TRBD2
CDR3: CASSTGTSGASTDTQYF
DNA: TGTGCCAGCAGCACTGGAACTAGCGGGGCTAGCACAGATACGCAGTATTTT

V: TRBV27
J: TRBJ1-2
size: -
D: -
CDR3: CASSPTGLDYGYTF
DNA: TGTGCCAGCAGTCCAACAGGGCTCGACTATGGCTACACCTTC

V: TRBV30
J: TRBJ1-2
size: -
D: -
CDR3: CACRGGHGYGYTF
DNA: TGTGCCTGCCGGGGAGGGCACGGCTATGGCTACACCTTC

V: TRBV2
J: TRBJ2-5
size: -
D: -
CDR3: CASSTGTHQETQYF
DNA: TGTGCCAGCAGTACCGGGACCCACCAAGAGACCCAGTACTTC

V: TRBV7-6
J: TRBJ2-1
size: once
D: -
CDR3: CASSLSYNEQFF
DNA: TGTGCCAGCAGCTTAAGCTACAATGAGCAGTTCTTC

V: TRBV11-2
J: TRBJ1-6
size: -
D: -
CDR3: CASSSTKAYNSPLHF
DNA: TGTGCCAGCAGCTCAACAAAGGCCTATAATTCACCCCTCCACTTT

V: TRBV5-1
J: TRBJ2-1
size: -
D: TRBD2
CDR3: CASSLMTSGPDGEQFF
DNA: TGCGCCAGCAGCTTGATGACTAGCGGGCCGGACGGCGAGCAGTTCTTC

V: TRBV28
J: TRBJ1-5
size: -
D: -
CDR3: CASSPHNDQPQHF
DNA: TGTGCCAGCAGCCCCCATAATGATCAGCCCCAGCATTTT

V: TRBV14
J: TRBJ2-1
size: -
D: TRBD2
CDR3: CASSQGRTRRNEQFF
DNA: TGTGCCAGCAGCCAAGGACGGACTAGGCGGAATGAGCAGTTCTTC

V: TRBV6-1
J: TRBJ2-5
size: -
D: -
CDR3: CASSDPNGRRETQYF
DNA: TGTGCCAGCAGTGACCCCAACGGCAGGAGAGAGACCCAGTACTTC

V: TRBV7-8
J: TRBJ2-1
size: -
D: -
CDR3: CASSLSGLPYNEQFF
DNA: TGTGCCAGCAGCTTATCAGGGTTGCCCTACAATGAGCAGTTCTTC